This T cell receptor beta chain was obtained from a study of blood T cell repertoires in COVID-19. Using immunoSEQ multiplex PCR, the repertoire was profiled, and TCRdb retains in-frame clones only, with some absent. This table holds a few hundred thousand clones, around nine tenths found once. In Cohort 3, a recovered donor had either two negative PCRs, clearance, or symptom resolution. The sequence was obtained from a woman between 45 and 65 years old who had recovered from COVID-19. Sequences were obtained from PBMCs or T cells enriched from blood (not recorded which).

The DNA for the CDR3 is TGTGCCAGTAGTTGGGACAGCTCATATAATTCACCCCTCCACTTT. Translating it yields CASSWDSSYNSPLHF. The V and J genes are TRBV19 and TRBJ1-6; 7 positions match TRBD1. Trimming cost V 5 bases and J 4 bases; bases outside gene matches: 5. The germline CDR1 and CDR2 sequences are LNHDA and SQIVND (reference sequence). There are 15 residues in the CDR3.